One sample yielded the 23 T cell receptor beta chains listed below, sequenced in a study of CD8+CD57+ T cells in acquired aplastic anemia. TCR beta VDJ combinations and CDR3 sequences were profiled from genomic DNA. MiXCR was run by TCRdb on the reads, yielding one entry per CDR3 protein. The sample consists of over 250,000 distinct CDR3 sequences, approximately 57% of them appearing once. Whoever was chosen for sequencing had shown CD8+CD57+ cell expansion by flow cytometry. Specimen: sorted CD4+, CD8+, or CD8+CD57+ T cells (not recorded which) from PBMCs. The receptor source for this set is a human donor with aplastic anemia.

V and J are TRBV11-3 and TRBJ1-1, with D possibly matching TRBD1 (5 bases). Per germline, CDR1 SGHNT and CDR2 YENEEA. The CDR3 covers 14 residues. V was trimmed by 7 bases and J by 2 bases, leaving 14 bases between them. The CDR3 is CASTLGHSNTEAFF. For the CDR3, the DNA is TGTGCCAGCACTCTAGGACACAGCAACACTGAAGCTTTCTTT.

In its sample, this clonotype was seen many times. V is TRBV5-8 and J is TRBJ1-2, with 7 bases that match TRBD1. There are 14 residues in the CDR3. The V gene end was trimmed by 0 bases and the J gene end by 8 bases; junction bases not matched to a gene: 7. Germline V gene lookup returns CDR1 SGHTS and CDR2 YDEGEE. Here the CDR3 DNA reads TGTGCCAGCAGCTTGGACGAGGGGGCGCGAGGCTACACCTTC. The encoded protein is CASSLDEGARGYTF.

CDR3 residues: CASSDWGGLAHRTESRTQYF. In DNA, the CDR3 is TGCGCCAGCAGTGATTGGGGAGGGTTGGCACACCGGACAGAATCAAGGACCCAGTACTTC. The genes are TRBV10-1 and TRBJ2-5; D is possibly TRBD2 (7 bases). The CDR3 is 20 residues long. V was clipped by 3 bases and J by 7 bases, with 33 bases between them. Germline V gene sequence: CDR1 WNHNN, CDR2 SYGVQD (reference sequence).

Many counts were recorded for this clonotype. The chain is built from TRBV7-8 and TRBJ2-7; D is unclear. The V end lost 5 bases, the J end lost 5 bases, and 16 bases lay between the germline ends. The CDR3 is 14 residues long. The germline gives CDR1 SGHVS, CDR2 FQNEAQ. CDR3 DNA: TGTGCCAGCAGCCCCCGGTCTTCCGCCAACGAGCAGTACTTC. Encoded protein: CASSPRSSANEQYF. Filled out from reference TRBV7-8 and TRBJ2-7, the complete variable domain reads GAGVSQSPRYKVAKRGQDVALRCDPISGHVSLFWYQQALGQGPEFLTYFQNEAQLDKSGLPSDRFFAERPEGSVSTLKIQRTQQEDSAVYLCASSPRSSANEQYFGPGTRLTVT.

The chain has TRBV5-1 and TRBJ2-1, with D possibly TRBD1 on 6 matching bases. V lost 5 bases and J 4 bases, leaving 22 bases between the germline ends. Germline V gives CDR1 SGHRS, CDR2 YFSETQ. The CDR3 is 17 amino acids. The CDR3 spells CASSEDSERSGYNEQFF. The DNA for the CDR3 is TGCGCCAGCAGTGAGGACAGCGAAAGGTCAGGGTACAATGAGCAGTTCTTC.

Ten or more counts support this clonotype. CDR3 DNA: TGTGCCAGTAGTTCGTCGGGGGTCCGCTTCAATGAGCAGTTCTTC. It codes for CASSSSGVRFNEQFF. V and J are TRBV19 and TRBJ2-1, with D perhaps TRBD2 (6 bases). The CDR3 covers 15 residues. Per the germline V gene, CDR1 is LNHDA and CDR2 is SQIVND (reference sequence). V was shortened by 5 bases and J by 6 bases, with 17 bases between the two germline ends.

The chain combines TRBV6-5 with TRBJ2-7, with 14 bases lining up with TRBD2. The CDR3 length is 14 residues. V lost 6 bases, J lost 2 bases, and 0 bases stayed unmatched. CDR1 and CDR2 from the germline V gene are MNHEY and SVGAGI. DNA of the CDR3: TGTGCCAGCAGGACTAGCGGGAGGGCCTACGAGCAGTACTTC. It codes for CASRTSGRAYEQYF.

This chain connects TRBV20-1 to TRBJ1-5, with D possibly being TRBD1 (5 bases). Germline-derived CDR1 and CDR2 are DFQATT and SNEGSKA (reference sequence). Trimming took 6 bases from V and 5 from J, leaving 14 bases between them. This CDR3 spans 13 amino acids. CDR3 bases: TGCAGTGCCACAGGAATCGTCGATCAGCCCCAGCATTTT. Protein product: CSATGIVDQPQHF.

In this sample, this clonotype turned up once. The conserved closing phenylalanine or tryptophan is absent in this CDR3, likely reflecting a read error. The chain is built from TRBV19 and TRBJ1-1, with D unclear. The V gene's germline CDR1 is LNHDA and CDR2 SQIVND (reference sequence). V lost 3 bases, J lost 1 base, and 15 bases lay in between. CDR3 length: 16 residues. The CDR3 sequence: CASSIRSELRNTEAFI. The CDR3 nucleotides are TGTGCCAGTAGTATTCGGTCAGAACTAAGGAACACTGAAGCTTTCATT.

Note on this clonotype: One junction end does not reproduce the germline sequence, and a read error may be involved. The CDR3 DNA reads as TGTGCCAGCCGGATGAGAACAGGGCACACTGGAGCTTTCTTT. It translates to CASRMRTGHTGAFF. The chain combines TRBV12-3 or TRBV12-4 with TRBJ1-1; a possible D gene is TRBD1 (6 bases). The CDR3 runs 14 residues.

This clonotype appeared a few times. V is TRBV10-2 and J is TRBJ2-1, with 9 bases that match TRBD2. The CDR3 loop spans 17 amino acids. Germline CDR1 reads WSHSY; CDR2 reads SAAADI. The J segment lost 12 bases and the V segment lost 4 bases, leaving 19 bases of the junction unmatched. The CDR3 DNA is TGCGCCAGCAGTGGGGGGGTAGGGGGGGGGGGCGGGAGGGGGCAGTTCTTC. Translation gives CASSGGVGGGGGRGQFF.

This clonotype was seen more than once but under ten times. The chain employs TRBV15 and TRBJ1-3; the D gene is possibly TRBD1 (5 bases). Germline-derived CDR1 and CDR2 are LNHNV and YYDKDF (reference sequence). V dropped 2 bases and J dropped 6 bases, with 14 bases sitting between them. The CDR3 is made up of 15 amino acids. The CDR3 bases are TGTGCCACCAGCAGATTTCAGGGTGGGGAAAACACCATATATTTT. Its protein product is CATSRFQGGENTIYF.

On this clonotype: A read error may account for a junction end that differs from germline. The V call is TRBV20-1, the J call TRBJ2-7; D not resolved. CDR1 is DFQATT and CDR2 is SNEGSKA in the germline V gene (reference sequence). The CDR3 is made up of 11 amino acids. CDR3 loop: CSARVLDEQCF. CDR3 coding DNA: TGCAGTGCTAGAGTGCTCGATGAGCAGTGCTTC.

This clonotype appeared a single time. The rearrangement links TRBV20-1 to TRBJ2-7; D is possibly TRBD1 or TRBD2 (5 bases each). V gave up 3 bases and J gave up 6 bases, with 21 bases separating them. From germline, CDR1 is DFQATT and CDR2 SNEGSKA (reference sequence). CDR3 length: 15 residues. This CDR3 reads CSASPGSLGVSEQYF. CDR3 in DNA: TGCAGTGCTAGTCCTGGGAGCCTAGGGGTTTCCGAGCAGTACTTC.

This clonotype was found a few times. The chain combines TRBV29-1 with TRBJ2-7, with 9 bases matching TRBD1. Trimming at V came to 5 bases and at J to 0 bases, leaving 2 bases not matched to a gene. The CDR3 has 13 residues. The germline V gene has CDR1 SQVTM and CDR2 ANQGSEA. The CDR3, as DNA: TGCAGCGTTCCGGGACAGGGCTCCTACGAGCAGTACTTC. Amino acids: CSVPGQGSYEQYF.

The chain carries TRBV10-1 and TRBJ2-3; TRBD2 agrees at 11 bases. Per germline, CDR1 WNHNN and CDR2 SYGVQD (reference sequence). V shed 3 bases and J 3 bases; nucleotides not matched to a gene: 5. The CDR3 has 16 residues. As DNA, the CDR3 is TGCGCCAGCAGTGATTCTCTAGCGGGAGGTACAGATACGCAGTATTTT. Protein product: CASSDSLAGGTDTQYF.

This clonotype has only a few counts. The chain couples TRBV20-1 to TRBJ2-6, with D perhaps TRBD2 (5 bases). Looked up from germline, CDR1 is DFQATT and CDR2 is SNEGSKA (reference sequence). V lost 3 bases to trimming and J lost 0 bases, with 6 bases between them. The CDR3 is 14 residues long. The CDR3 sequence: CSARRDSGANVLTF. The CDR3 DNA follows: TGCAGTGCTAGGAGGGACTCTGGGGCCAACGTCCTGACTTTC.

This clonotype was recorded many times. The CDR3 loop reads CATSRGTSGGADTQYF. The CDR3 region has the DNA TGTGCCACCAGCAGAGGGACTAGCGGGGGGGCAGATACGCAGTATTTT. The chain joins TRBV15 to TRBJ2-3, with TRBD2 identical over 15 bases. CDR3 size: 16 residues. V shed 1 base and J 4 bases; nucleotides not matched to a gene: 0. Per germline, CDR1 LNHNV and CDR2 YYDKDF (reference sequence).

The chain joins TRBV29-1 to TRBJ1-2; 7 nucleotides line up with TRBD1. The CDR3 spans 12 residues. Per germline, CDR1 SQVTM and CDR2 ANQGSEA. V was clipped by 5 bases and J by 7 bases; unmatched bases: 7. The CDR3 loop reads CSVRGQTFGYTF. The CDR3 DNA reads TGCAGCGTTAGGGGACAGACCTTTGGCTACACCTTC.

This clonotype has at least ten counts. The chain recombines TRBV5-1 with TRBJ1-1, with 9 bases identical to TRBD1. Germline trimming cut 3 bases from V and 5 bases from J; bases unmatched to any gene: 8. This CDR3 has 15 amino acids. The V gene's germline CDR1 is SGHRS and CDR2 YFSETQ. The DNA of the CDR3 is TGCGCCAGCAGCTGGGGGGACAGGGAGGTAACTGAAGCTTTCTTT. Protein sequence: CASSWGDREVTEAFF. Full variable domain (rest looked up from reference TRBV5-1 and TRBJ1-1): KAGVTQTPRYLIKTRGQQVTLSCSPISGHRSVSWYQQTPGQGLQFLFEYFSETQRNKGNFPGRFSGRQFSNSRSEMNVSTLELGDSALYLCASSWGDREVTEAFFGQGTRLTVV.

The chain employs TRBV5-1 and TRBJ1-1, with TRBD1 as a possible D gene (5 bases). The CDR3 length is 15 residues. The germline CDR1 and CDR2 sequences are SGHRS and YFSETQ. V was trimmed by 4 bases and J by 6 bases, leaving 19 bases between them. The CDR3 DNA reads as TGCGCCAGCAGCATCAGTGGGGGGTTAGTCTCTGAAGCTTTCTTT. As protein: CASSISGGLVSEAFF.

The DNA for the CDR3 is TGCAGTGCTATGGCTCAATCCGGAGGCTATGGCTACACCTTC. The encoded protein is CSAMAQSGGYGYTF. The gene calls are TRBV20-1 and TRBJ1-2; D remains ambiguous. The length of the CDR3 is 14 residues. Germline-derived CDR1 and CDR2 are DFQATT and SNEGSKA (reference sequence). Trimming took 4 bases from V and 4 from J, leaving 16 bases between them.

There are many counts of this clonotype. The chain couples TRBV3-1 to TRBJ2-3, with 8 nucleotides matching TRBD2. J lost 2 bases, V lost 1 base, and 5 bases had no gene match. CDR3 size: 16 residues. CDR1 is LGHDT and CDR2 is YNNKEL in the germline V gene (reference sequence). CDR3 sequence: CASSQGTSGFTDTQYF. In DNA, the CDR3 is TGTGCCAGCAGCCAAGGTACTAGCGGCTTCACAGATACGCAGTATTTT.